One and the same sample provided the 24 T cell receptor beta chains below, sequenced in a study of T cells in Graves' hyperthyroidism and ophthalmopathy. Regions amplified from RNA transcripts were the TCR beta CDR3 regions. First-round RT-PCR with HTBI primers amplified the TCR CDR3 region. TCRdb itself ran the multiplex PCR reads through MiXCR, one entry per CDR3 protein. The sample contains 500,000 to 750,000 distinct CDR3 sequences, 14% of which appear only once. Material: blood. The receptors shown here come from a woman younger than 35 with Graves' ophthalmopathy.

This clonotype was counted ten times or more. This chain joins TRBV2 and TRBJ1-5; tentative D call: TRBD1 (5 bases). The CDR3 extends over 15 amino acids. Germline CDR1 and CDR2: SNHLY and FYNNEI. V was trimmed by 2 bases and J by 3 bases, leaving 11 bases between them. CDR3: CASSEWQGFNQPQHF. CDR3 sequence (DNA): TGTGCCAGCAGTGAATGGCAGGGTTTCAATCAGCCCCAGCATTTT.

This clonotype occurred many times. The rearrangement joins TRBV6-1 to TRBJ1-6; D ambiguous. The germline V and J ends were trimmed by 5 bases and 0 bases, with 5 bases remaining between them. The CDR3 length is 14 residues. The germline V gene encodes CDR1 MNHNS and CDR2 SASEGT. CDR3 sequence reads: CASSTSSYNSPLHF. CDR3 nucleotide sequence: TGTGCCAGCAGTACAAGCTCCTATAATTCACCCCTCCACTTT.

This clonotype has only a few counts. The chain recombines TRBV12-3 or TRBV12-4 with TRBJ2-3; tentatively, D is TRBD2 (5 bases). This CDR3 region has 16 residues. V lost 5 bases and J 5 bases, leaving 20 bases between the germline ends. The CDR3 sequence is CASSPGNSEVVDTQYF. In DNA, the CDR3 is TGTGCCAGCAGTCCCGGGAACTCAGAGGTTGTAGATACGCAGTATTTT.

The chain has TRBV6-1 and TRBJ1-1; the match to TRBD1 covers 11 bases. The V and J ends lost 5 bases and 5 bases, in that order; junction bases with no gene match: 7. In germline, CDR1 is MNHNS, CDR2 SASEGT. This CDR3 is built from 15 residues. The CDR3 here is CASSRDWDRGTEAFF. Written as DNA, the CDR3 is TGTGCCAGCAGTAGGGATTGGGACAGGGGGACTGAAGCTTTCTTT.

This clonotype was seen at least ten times. The V and J genes are TRBV28 and TRBJ2-7; tentative D call: TRBD2 (6 bases). With 6 bases removed from V and 0 bases from J, the gap between germline ends came to 15 bases. This CDR3 has 15 residues. The germline CDR1 and CDR2 sequences are MDHEN and SYDVKM. The CDR3 nucleotides are TGTGCCAGCAGGGAGAGCGGGTCGAGCTCCTACGAGCAGTACTTC. Its protein product is CASRESGSSSYEQYF.

In regard to this clonotype: Since a much larger clone is just one base distant, this may be a read error. The V gene is TRBV24-1, the J gene TRBJ2-7; D gene uncertain. This CDR3 contains 13 residues. Germline CDR1 and CDR2: KGHDR and SFDVKD. As DNA, the CDR3 is TGTGCCGCCAGTGCGAACTACCACTACGAGCAGTACTTC. It specifies CAASANYHYEQYF.

This clonotype came up a few times. The rearrangement uses TRBV5-1 and TRBJ2-3; tentatively, D is TRBD2 (7 bases). This CDR3 has 16 amino acids. CDR1 is SGHRS and CDR2 is YFSETQ in the germline V gene. Trimming took 1 base from V and 4 from J, leaving 16 bases between them. For the CDR3, the DNA is TGCGCCAGCAGCTTGTCCGGGGGAGGGGGAGCAGATACGCAGTATTTT. As protein: CASSLSGGGGADTQYF.

The V gene is TRBV6-1, the J gene TRBJ2-6; D possibly uses TRBD1 or TRBD2 (5 bases each). The CDR3 covers 15 residues. The V and J ends lost 7 bases and 0 bases respectively, with 10 bases between them. Germline values: CDR1 MNHNS, CDR2 SASEGT. The CDR3 region is CASTRDGSGANVLTF. As DNA, the CDR3 is TGTGCCAGCACCCGGGACGGCTCTGGGGCCAACGTCCTGACTTTC.

This clonotype showed up many times. This chain connects TRBV30 to TRBJ2-1; 9 bases map to TRBD2. Per germline, CDR1 GTSNPN and CDR2 SVGIG (reference sequence). V dropped 0 bases and J dropped 9; count of bases not matched to a gene: 12. This CDR3 is built from 16 residues. CDR3 sequence (DNA): TGTGCCTGGAGTGTAGGGTTAAGCGGGAGGAAGACTGAGCAGTTCTTC. Translation: CAWSVGLSGRKTEQFF.

This clonotype was seen ten or more times. V and J are TRBV11-2 and TRBJ2-3; D is uncertain. The CDR3 consists of 14 residues. V lost 1 base and J lost 3, with 8 bases in between. Germline CDR1 is SGHAT and CDR2 is FQNNGV. The CDR3 protein is CASSLVEVTDTQYF. The CDR3, as DNA: TGTGCCAGCAGCTTAGTTGAGGTTACAGATACGCAGTATTTT. Variable domain in full (rest from reference TRBV11-2 and TRBJ2-3): EAGVAQSPRYKIIEKRQSVAFWCNPISGHATLYWYQQILGQGPKLLIQFQNNGVVDDSQLPKDRFSAERLKGVDSTLKIQPAKLEDSAVYLCASSLVEVTDTQYFGPGTRLTVL.

This clonotype was detected ten times or more. The rearrangement joins TRBV2 to TRBJ1-1; D may be TRBD1 (5 bases). This CDR3 comprises 13 residues. CDR1 is SNHLY and CDR2 is FYNNEI in the germline V gene. V gave up 7 bases and J gave up 3 bases, with 12 bases separating them. CDR3 region: CASTGGRDTEAFF. CDR3 nucleotides: TGTGCCAGCACCGGGGGAAGGGACACTGAAGCTTTCTTT.

This clonotype was recorded a few times. This rearrangement joins TRBV5-6 to TRBJ1-2; no firm D call. The germline V gene has CDR1 SGHDT and CDR2 YYEEEE. Trimming stripped 0 bases from V and 4 bases from J, with 13 bases between. This CDR3 comprises 15 residues. CDR3 bases: TGTGCCAGCAGCTTGGCTGGGGATTTGCTCTATGGCTACACCTTC. Translating it yields CASSLAGDLLYGYTF.

This clonotype was detected many times. The chain has TRBV9 and TRBJ2-1, with 8 bases aligning to TRBD1. Germline V gives CDR1 SGDLS, CDR2 YYNGEE. V was pared by 3 bases and J by 6 bases, with 8 bases of the junction left unmatched. The length of the CDR3 is 15 residues. The CDR3 region is CASSASGGPSNEQFF. The CDR3 bases are TGTGCCAGCAGCGCATCAGGGGGCCCCTCCAATGAGCAGTTCTTC.

This clonotype was detected a few times. This chain links TRBV15 with TRBJ2-1; no reliable D call. CDR3 length: 13 amino acids. CDR1 and CDR2 from the germline V gene are LNHNV and YYDKDF (reference sequence). V dropped 0 bases and J dropped 6 bases, with 6 bases sitting between them. The CDR3 DNA sequence: TGTGCCACCAGCAGAGAGAGAAGCAATGAGCAGTTCTTC. Translation: CATSRERSNEQFF.

This clonotype was seen many times. The chain joins TRBV27 to TRBJ2-1; TRBD2 matches at 15 bases. The J segment lost 0 bases and the V segment lost 10 bases, leaving 13 bases of the junction unmatched. The germline V gene encodes CDR1 MNHEY and CDR2 SMNVEV (reference sequence). The CDR3 sequence is 19 residues long. For the CDR3, the DNA is TGTGCCACCGTCCCAGGACTAGCGGGAGGGCCAGACTCCTACAATGAGCAGTTCTTC. This gives the protein CATVPGLAGGPDSYNEQFF.

This clonotype came up once. The gene calls are TRBV19 and TRBJ2-3; maybe TRBD1 (6 bases). Trimming removed 4 bases from V and 2 bases from J, with 13 bases in between. The CDR3 extends over 15 amino acids. The germline gives CDR1 LNHDA, CDR2 SQIVND (reference sequence). The CDR3 nucleotides are TGTGCCAGTAGTACCCCACAGGGTATCACAGATACGCAGTATTTT. Translating it yields CASSTPQGITDTQYF.

The table lists this clonotype with many counts. The V and J genes are TRBV20-1 and TRBJ2-7; TRBD1 aligns across 7 bases. Unmatched junction bases numbered 14, after V lost 5 bases and J lost 4 bases. There are 15 residues in the CDR3. The germline CDR1 and CDR2 sequences are DFQATT and SNEGSKA (reference sequence). The CDR3: CSAGDPGQGVYEQYF. The CDR3 DNA is TGCAGTGCTGGGGACCCGGGGCAGGGGGTTTACGAGCAGTACTTC.

The table lists this clonotype with a few counts. The chain uses TRBV16 and TRBJ2-3; TRBD1 matches 7 bases. Germline loops: CDR1 KGHSY, CDR2 FQNENV. This CDR3 comprises 15 residues. Trimming took 1 base from V and 4 from J; bases not matched to a gene: 5. The CDR3 DNA sequence: TGTGCCAGCAGCCAATTTGAGGGGGCCGCAGATACGCAGTATTTT. Its translation: CASSQFEGAADTQYF.

The gene calls are TRBV7-2 and TRBJ1-2; weak D call: TRBD1 (5 bases). V shed 4 bases and J shed 1 base, with 7 bases lying between them. The CDR3 is 13 amino acids. The germline gives CDR1 SGHTA, CDR2 FQGNSA. This CDR3 reads CASSWRGNYGYTF. The CDR3 DNA sequence: TGTGCCAGCAGCTGGAGGGGTAACTATGGCTACACCTTC.

This clonotype was seen only a few times. The chain links TRBV18 to TRBJ2-5; 8 nucleotides line up with TRBD2. Germline V gene sequence: CDR1 KGHSH, CDR2 LQKENI. This CDR3 is 15 amino acids long. The trim removed 0 bases at V and 5 bases at J, leaving 5 bases unmatched. The CDR3 coding sequence is TGTGCCAGCTCACCACCTCGACTAGCGCGGGAGACCCAGTACTTC. Translation gives CASSPPRLARETQYF. The full variable domain, in which reference TRBV18 and TRBJ2-5 provide the parts outside the CDR3, is NAGVMQNPRHLVRRRGQEARLRCSPMKGHSHVYWYRQLPEEGLKFMVYLQKENIIDESGMPKERFSAEFPKEGPSILRIQQVVRGDSAAYFCASSPPRLARETQYFGPGTRLLVL.

This clonotype was seen at least ten times. This rearrangement joins TRBV7-2 to TRBJ2-5; 10 bases fit TRBD2. The ends lost 2 bases at V and 5 bases at J; junction bases unmatched: 5. CDR1 and CDR2 from the germline V gene are SGHTA and FQGNSA. This CDR3 comprises 15 residues. CDR3 sequence: CASSLLAGEGETQYF. CDR3 bases: TGTGCCAGCAGCTTACTAGCGGGAGAGGGGGAGACCCAGTACTTC.

Only a few counts were recorded for this clonotype. V gene TRBV19 combines with J gene TRBJ1-5; D remains ambiguous. V was trimmed by 6 bases and J by 0 bases, leaving 12 bases between them. Germline lookup yields CDR1 LNHDA and CDR2 SQIVND (reference sequence). This CDR3 region has 15 residues. CDR3: CASRDRPNSNQPQHF. The CDR3 DNA sequence: TGTGCCAGTAGGGATCGACCTAATAGCAATCAGCCCCAGCATTTT.

This clonotype came up many times. The chain carries TRBV10-3 and TRBJ2-7; a possible D gene is TRBD2 (5 bases). The CDR3 totals 15 residues. Germline V CDR1 and CDR2: ENHRY, SYGVKD. V was clipped by 2 bases and J by 6 bases, with 17 bases between them. The CDR3 DNA reads TGTGCCATCAGTGAGCCTGCCGGGATCGGGTCCGAGCAGTACTTC. This sequence encodes CAISEPAGIGSEQYF.

As to this clonotype: Relative to the germline gene, one junction end is altered; a read error may explain this. The V gene is TRBV6-1, the J gene TRBJ2-5; D remains ambiguous. This CDR3 is built from 16 residues. The germline gives CDR1 MNHNS, CDR2 SASEGT. In nucleotides, the CDR3 is TGTGCCAGCAGTGAAGGGAAGGCGTCCCTAGAGGAGACCCAGTGCTTC. Translation gives CASSEGKASLEETQCF.